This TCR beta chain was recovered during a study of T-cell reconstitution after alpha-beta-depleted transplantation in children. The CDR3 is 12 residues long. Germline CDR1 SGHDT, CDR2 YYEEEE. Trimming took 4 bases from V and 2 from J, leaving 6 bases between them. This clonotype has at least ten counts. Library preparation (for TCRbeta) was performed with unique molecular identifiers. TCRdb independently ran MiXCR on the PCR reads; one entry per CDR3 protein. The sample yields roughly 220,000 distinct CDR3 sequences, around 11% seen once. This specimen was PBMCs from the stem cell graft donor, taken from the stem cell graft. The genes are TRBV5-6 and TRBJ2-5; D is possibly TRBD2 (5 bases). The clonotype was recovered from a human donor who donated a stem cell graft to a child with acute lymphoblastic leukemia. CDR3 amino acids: CASSGEQETQYF. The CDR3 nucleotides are TGTGCCAGCAGCGGGGAGCAAGAGACCCAGTACTTC.